The clone carrying this TCR beta chain was counted a few times. The target antigen is unknown. This CDR3 has 16 amino acids. V lost 2 bases, J lost 5 bases, and 9 bases stayed unmatched. Germline V gene sequence: CDR1 SGHTA, CDR2 FQGNSA. The record originates from a study of early T cells in non-severe SARS-CoV-2 infection. In the study overall: Chains were unpaired, as sequencing was done on bulk RNA from unsorted whole blood.

Findings and limits, study-wide: Matching results from VDJdb favored anti-spike CD8 responses, leaving private and CD4 specificities undetected.

Unique molecular identifiers were attached to individual cDNA molecules. TCRdb re-analysed the 5' RACE reads in MiXCR, keeping a single row per CDR3 protein. This sample carries 85,000 to 100,000 distinct CDR3 sequences, roughly 13% of them seen once, and the ten largest clones take 2% to 2.5%. The receptor was derived from an adult who was a healthcare worker with PCR-confirmed SARS-CoV-2 infection or an uninfected control (not recorded which). The specimen sequenced was whole blood. V gene TRBV7-2 combines with J gene TRBJ2-5; TRBD2 aligns across 9 bases. The CDR3 is CASSLRAGGVRETQYF. The CDR3 bases are TGTGCCAGCAGCTTAAGAGCGGGGGGCGTTAGGGAGACCCAGTACTTC.